The entry below describes one T cell receptor beta chain. Its target is not known. From germline, CDR1 is MDHEN and CDR2 SYDVKM. The CDR3 is 15 amino acids. Trimming left V 2 bases short and J 2 bases short, with 9 bases between. The data derive from a study of T cell responses to AZD1222 COVID-19 vaccine. General study points: Dominant CD4 TCR responses targeted spike regions 160-218 and 743-854. Baseline seropositives among AZD1222 recipients totaled only 5 to 7.

The assay was immunoSEQ multiplex PCR, and TCRdb's table has in-frame clones only and misses some. The repertoire holds some 94,000 clones, with approximately 89% as singletons. Second doses at about 4 or about 12 weeks were pooled. Source: peripheral blood, taken 28 days after the second AZD1222 dose. The V call is TRBV28, the J call TRBJ1-4; the D is unclear. The sequence was collected from an adult who received the AZD1222 COVID-19 vaccine. The CDR3 region has the DNA TGTGCCAGCAGTTTAAATGGCAAGACTAATGAAAAACTGTTTTTT. Encoded protein: CASSLNGKTNEKLFF.